This T cell receptor (beta chain) stems from a study of T cells in Graves' hyperthyroidism and ophthalmopathy. Notes on the study in general: In blood, most of the thyroid clonotypes expanded above 0.001 were also present. Ophthalmopathy prediction by the model preceded onset by a median about 6.5 months.

Comment on this clonotype: Its target is unknown.

Between the trimmed V and J ends, which lost 6 bases and 8 bases, there was a span of 16 bases. Germline V gives CDR1 SGHTA, CDR2 FQGNSA. CDR3 size: 13 residues. RNA transcripts gave rise to amplified TCR beta CDR3 regions. HTBI primers were the set used in a first-round RT-PCR of the TCR CDR3. One entry per CDR3 protein results from TCRdb running MiXCR on the multiplex PCR reads. The table records hundreds of thousands of distinct CDR3 sequences, around 46% of them present only once. This TCR came from a young woman with Graves' hyperthyroidism. This sequence joins TRBV7-2 and TRBJ1-2; perhaps TRBD1 as D (6 bases). Material for sequencing was peripheral blood or thyroid tissue (not recorded which). The DNA of the CDR3 is TGTGCCAGCAGTTCGTTACAGGGATCCGGCTACACCTTC. Translated: CASSSLQGSGYTF.